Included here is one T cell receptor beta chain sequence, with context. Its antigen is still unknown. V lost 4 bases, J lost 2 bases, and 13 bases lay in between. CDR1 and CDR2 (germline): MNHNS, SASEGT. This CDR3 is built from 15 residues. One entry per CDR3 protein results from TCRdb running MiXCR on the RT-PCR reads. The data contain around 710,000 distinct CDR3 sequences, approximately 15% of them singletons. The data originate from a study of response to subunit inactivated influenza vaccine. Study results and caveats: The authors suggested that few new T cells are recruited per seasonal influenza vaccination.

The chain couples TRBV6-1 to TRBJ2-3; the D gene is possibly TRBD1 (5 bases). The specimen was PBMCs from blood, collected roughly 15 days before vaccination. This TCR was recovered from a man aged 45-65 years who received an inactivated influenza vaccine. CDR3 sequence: CASSGEIGATDTQYF. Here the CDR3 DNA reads TGTGCCAGCAGTGGGGAAATAGGGGCCACAGATACGCAGTATTTT.